This TCR beta chain was recovered during a study of CD4+ T cells in melanoma. Per the germline V gene, CDR1 is MGHRA and CDR2 is YSYEKL. V lost 3 bases, J lost 8 bases, and 8 bases lay in between. This CDR3 is 12 amino acids long. Some clones are missing from TCRdb's copy, which holds only in-frame ones; the method was immunoSEQ multiplex PCR. The data show about 3,800 clones, roughly 65% seen once. The source is a human donor with melanoma. The genes are TRBV4-1 and TRBJ2-1, with D possibly matching TRBD1 (5 bases). The specimen sequenced was cells from a culture (not recorded whether cultured in vitro). CDR3 region: CASSQGLDEQFF. The CDR3 DNA follows: TGCGCCAGCAGCCAGGGGCTTGATGAGCAGTTCTTC.